This TCR beta chain was identified during a study of neoadjuvant anti-PD-1 for oral cavity cancer. Study-level information: Patients without progression received a fourth nivolumab dose around day 43, then surgical resection on days 50-56.

Study results and limitations: Larger post-treatment preexisting tumor clones tracked with greater tumor shrinkage. TCR analyses covered only a few patients per response group.

Germline V lookup: CDR1 MNHEY, CDR2 SVGAGI. The CDR3 has 15 amino acids. The V and J ends lost 2 bases and 5 bases, in that order; junction bases with no gene match: 4. The sample's time point: after neoadjuvant nivolumab, at surgical resection. Stage II-IVA oral cavity squamous cell carcinoma was new and untreated by systemic or radiation therapy. Turning to this clone: Its antigen is not identified.

Clones were sequenced by immunoSEQ multiplex PCR, and TCRdb holds only the in-frame ones, with some missing. The data show tens of thousands of clones, around two fifths seen once. The V gene is TRBV6-5, the J gene TRBJ2-1; 9 positions agree with TRBD1. This receptor was identified in a person between 40 and 85 years old with oral cavity squamous cell carcinoma. The sample was tumor tissue, taken after nivolumab (anti-PD-1) treatment. The CDR3 DNA reads TGTGCCAGCAGTTACAGCGGGACAGGGAACAATGAGCAGTTCTTC. The encoded protein is CASSYSGTGNNEQFF.